A single T cell receptor beta chain is shown here with its context. The data are from a study of T cell changes during pregnancy in multiple sclerosis. Measured with immunoSEQ multiplex PCR; TCRdb has only the in-frame clones, and not every one. Among 30,000 to 40,000 clones listed, 90% to 95% were seen once. Trimming cost V 5 bases and J 4 bases; bases outside gene matches: 6. CDR3 length: 15 amino acids. Per the germline V gene, CDR1 is SGHRS and CDR2 is YFSETQ. This TCR was sampled from a female donor with multiple sclerosis, enrolled in a pregnancy study. This rearrangement joins TRBV5-1 to TRBJ2-3, with 11 bases that match TRBD1. The material sequenced was CD4+ T cells from peripheral blood mononuclear cells, taken in the third trimester of pregnancy. The CDR3 sequence: CASREPGQGADTQYF. For the CDR3, the DNA is TGCGCCAGCAGGGAGCCGGGACAGGGGGCAGATACGCAGTATTTT.